This section outlines one T cell receptor beta chain sequence together with its context. Antigen unknown. Libraries were prepared by immunoSEQ multiplex PCR; TCRdb keeps only in-frame clonotypes and omits some of them. The sample includes hundreds of thousands of clones, roughly 70% of them seen just once. These data are taken from a study of shared clonotypes between healthy human individuals. Points from the study as a whole: With a few donors compared, around 5% of naive CD4 clonotypes were shared.

Germline CDR1 is SGHTA and CDR2 is FQGNSA. CDR3 length equals 14 residues. V lost 7 bases, J lost 6 bases, and 8 bases stayed unmatched. This clonotype originated in a woman aged 25-40 years in good health. V gene TRBV7-2 combines with J gene TRBJ2-2, with TRBD1 matching 7 bases. The sample comprised memory CD4+ T cells sorted from blood. Specified subset: CD45RA-negative fraction. The CDR3 region has the DNA TGTGCCAGCACCCCTCAGGGGGTATCCGGGGAGCTGTTTTTT. The encoded protein is CASTPQGVSGELFF.